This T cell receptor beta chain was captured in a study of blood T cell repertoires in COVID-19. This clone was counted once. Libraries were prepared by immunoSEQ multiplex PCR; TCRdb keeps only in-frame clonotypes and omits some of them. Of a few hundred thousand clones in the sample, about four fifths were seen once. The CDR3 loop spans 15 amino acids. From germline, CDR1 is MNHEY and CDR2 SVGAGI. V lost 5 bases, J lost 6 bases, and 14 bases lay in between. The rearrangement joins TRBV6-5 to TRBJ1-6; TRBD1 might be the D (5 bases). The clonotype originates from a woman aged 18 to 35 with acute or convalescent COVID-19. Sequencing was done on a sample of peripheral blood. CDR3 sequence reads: CASSNQGRVNSPLHF. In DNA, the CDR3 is TGTGCCAGCAGTAATCAAGGCAGGGTTAATTCACCCCTCCACTTT.